The T cell receptor (beta chain) under discussion was sequenced for a study of blood T cell repertoires in COVID-19. Across the study: Sources were T cells, B-cell-depleted T cells, or PBMCs; the material itself was cDNA or gDNA.

Germline V CDR1 and CDR2: MGHDK, SYGVNS. The V segment lost 4 bases and the J segment 6 bases; nucleotides outside the gene matches: 11. The CDR3 totals 15 residues. Only in-frame clones appear in the TCRdb table, and some are missing; sequencing was by immunoSEQ multiplex PCR. Counted here are under 70,000 clones, 88% occurring once; the ten biggest clones make up approximately 6.8%. The chain recombines TRBV25-1 with TRBJ1-1, with TRBD1 matching 7 bases. Sequencing was carried out using peripheral blood. This receptor was identified in a woman between 65 and 79 years old with acute or convalescent COVID-19. The CDR3 is CASSAPGTAAAEAFF. CDR3 sequence (DNA): TGTGCCAGCAGTGCCCCAGGGACAGCTGCCGCTGAAGCTTTCTTT.